A single sample gave rise to the 17 T cell receptor beta chains below, sequenced in a study of shared clonotypes between healthy human individuals. Measured with immunoSEQ multiplex PCR; TCRdb has only the in-frame clones, and not every one. Found here are 2 million to 2.5 million clones, about 95% of them singletons; the top ten hold roughly 1%. CD8 cells regarded as naive lacked CD45RO, were positively chosen for CCR7, and omitted terminally differentiated effector memory CD45RA+ cells. Sequencing used naive CD8+ T cells sorted from blood. The receptors here all came from a man aged 18-30 years in good health.

The rearrangement links TRBV28 to TRBJ1-1; the D is unclear. Germline assignment: CDR1 MDHEN and CDR2 SYDVKM. Trimming pared 6 bases from V and 1 base from J, leaving 9 bases between. This CDR3 region has 13 residues. CDR3 bases: TGTGCCAGCAGAGGAGGGCCGAACACTGAAGCTTTCTTT. This translates into CASRGGPNTEAFF.

This sequence joins TRBV7-9 and TRBJ1-4; 9 nucleotides match TRBD1. The germline V gene has CDR1 SEHNR and CDR2 FQNEAQ (reference sequence). Trimming cost V 6 bases and J 6 bases; bases outside gene matches: 11. The CDR3 contains 16 residues. CDR3 bases: TGTGCCAGCAGGTTAACCTCGGGACAGGGTCATGAAAAACTGTTTTTT. Translating it yields CASRLTSGQGHEKLFF.

This clone was seen once. The chain combines TRBV5-6 with TRBJ2-7; D unclear. Trimming removed 2 bases at V and 3 bases at J, with 6 bases between. From germline, CDR1 is SGHDT and CDR2 YYEEEE. This CDR3 is 12 amino acids long. The CDR3, as DNA: TGTGCCAGCAGCTTAAACCTCTACGAGCAGTACTTC. It specifies CASSLNLYEQYF.

J is TRBJ2-7 and V is TRBV30; a weak D match, TRBD1 (5 bases). Germline V gene data show CDR1 as GTSNPN and CDR2 as SVGIG (reference sequence). Trimming pared 1 base from V and 4 bases from J, leaving 11 bases between. The length of the CDR3 is 13 residues. In DNA, the CDR3 is TGTGCCTGGAGTGGCCTAGGGGTATACGAGCAGTACTTC. Amino acids: CAWSGLGVYEQYF.

This sequence joins TRBV7-6 and TRBJ2-2; perhaps TRBD1 as D (6 bases). Per germline, CDR1 SGHVS and CDR2 FNYEAQ. The CDR3 contains 18 residues. V was cut by 6 bases and J by 3 bases, with 23 bases left in between. The CDR3: CASRQRAGGLIDTGELFF. The CDR3 DNA is TGTGCCAGCAGACAAAGGGCTGGGGGCCTAATCGACACCGGGGAGCTGTTTTTT.

The rearrangement uses TRBV7-9 and TRBJ2-5; a weak D match, TRBD2 (5 bases). V gave up 7 bases and J gave up 3 bases, with 12 bases separating them. CDR1 and CDR2 (germline): SEHNR, FQNEAQ (reference sequence). The CDR3 runs to 13 residues. CDR3 loop: CASTVDLEETQYF. CDR3 in DNA: TGTGCCAGCACCGTGGACTTGGAAGAGACCCAGTACTTC.

The CDR3 loop reads CAWSVLTERNYGYTF. CDR3 coding DNA: TGTGCCTGGAGTGTGCTGACAGAGAGAAACTATGGCTACACCTTC. The chain employs TRBV30 and TRBJ1-2, with a weak D call TRBD1 (5 bases). CDR1 GTSNPN and CDR2 SVGIG come from the germline V gene (reference sequence). The CDR3 length is 15 residues. The ends were cut back, 0 bases at V and 2 bases at J, with 13 bases in the middle.

Note on this clone: This sample includes further DNA sequences coding for the same CDR3. This chain joins TRBV19 and TRBJ2-7; 7 bases match TRBD2. The CDR3 has 16 amino acids. With 3 bases clipped from V and 1 base from J, the junction kept 9 bases outside the gene matches. The germline V gene has CDR1 LNHDA and CDR2 SQIVND (reference sequence). CDR3 residues: CASSILAGEGSYEQYF. The DNA for the CDR3 is TGTGCCAGTAGTATTCTTGCGGGAGAGGGATCCTACGAGCAGTACTTC.

CDR3 sequence (DNA): TGCGCCAGCAGCCAAGAAGGGACTAGCGGCGGCGAGCAGTACTTC. Translating it yields CASSQEGTSGGEQYF. The V and J genes are TRBV4-1 and TRBJ2-7; 11 nucleotides align to TRBD2. The CDR3 length is 15 residues. V dropped 0 bases and J dropped 6; count of bases not matched to a gene: 4. Germline V gene lookup returns CDR1 MGHRA and CDR2 YSYEKL.

The chain uses TRBV5-8 and TRBJ2-7, with a possible D match to TRBD2 (6 bases). The V gene's germline CDR1 is SGHTS and CDR2 YDEGEE. V was trimmed by 4 bases and J by 4 bases, leaving 15 bases between them. The CDR3 totals 14 residues. CDR3 nucleotide sequence: TGTGCCAGCAGCCCTTGGGGAGGAGGATACGAGCAGTACTTC. Translation gives CASSPWGGGYEQYF.

This clone was seen a single time. This chain links TRBV18 with TRBJ1-5; D gene unclear. Germline lookup yields CDR1 KGHSH and CDR2 LQKENI. This CDR3 contains 13 residues. The V gene lost 3 bases and the J gene lost 7 bases, with 10 bases spanning the gap. The DNA of the CDR3 is TGTGCCAGCTCACCTTGGGAGAACCAGCCCCAGCATTTT. It specifies CASSPWENQPQHF.

V gene TRBV7-9 combines with J gene TRBJ2-1; D might be TRBD2 (6 bases). Germline CDR1 and CDR2: SEHNR and FQNEAQ (reference sequence). CDR3 length equals 15 residues. The V and J ends lost 1 base and 8 bases respectively, with 15 bases between them. The CDR3 coding sequence is TGTGCCAGCAGCTTAGTAGCGGCATCAGAGGATGAGCAGTTCTTC. Protein sequence: CASSLVAASEDEQFF.

The chain has TRBV7-9 and TRBJ1-1; the D is unclear. The CDR3 loop spans 13 amino acids. Trimming pared 3 bases from V and 3 bases from J, leaving 8 bases between. Germline-derived CDR1 and CDR2 are SEHNR and FQNEAQ (reference sequence). The CDR3 region has the DNA TGTGCCAGCAGCTTGCCCTGGGACACTGAAGCTTTCTTT. It translates to CASSLPWDTEAFF.

In its sample, this clone was seen once. The chain joins TRBV4-1 to TRBJ2-2, with a tentative D call TRBD1 (6 bases). V was cut by 5 bases and J by 7 bases, with 23 bases left in between. Germline V gene lookup returns CDR1 MGHRA and CDR2 YSYEKL. This CDR3 spans 17 amino acids. CDR3 DNA sequence: TGCGCCAGCAGCAGAAAGCAGCCCTTGACAGGACACGGGGAGCTGTTTTTT. This encodes CASSRKQPLTGHGELFF.

This clone was recorded once. The chain carries TRBV7-9 and TRBJ2-5; no reliable D call. Trimming cost V 5 bases and J 0 bases, with 22 bases left between them. The CDR3 has 18 residues. The V gene's germline CDR1 is SEHNR and CDR2 FQNEAQ (reference sequence). The CDR3 spells CASSRVTVRLEYQETQYF. The CDR3 DNA follows: TGTGCCAGCAGCCGCGTGACCGTACGATTAGAGTACCAAGAGACCCAGTACTTC.

The chain combines TRBV29-1 with TRBJ1-2; TRBD1 might be the D (5 bases). V was trimmed by 0 bases and J by 5 bases, leaving 7 bases between them. Germline V lookup: CDR1 SQVTM, CDR2 ANQGSEA. The CDR3 runs to 12 residues. The CDR3 DNA is TGCAGCGTTGAAGATGACAGATATGGCTACACCTTC. Amino acid sequence: CSVEDDRYGYTF.

This chain joins TRBV5-6 and TRBJ2-7, with no clear D. V dropped 2 bases and J dropped 3 bases, with 6 bases sitting between them. The CDR3 spans 12 residues. Per germline, CDR1 SGHDT and CDR2 YYEEEE. Here the CDR3 reads CASSFTDYEQYF. In DNA form, the CDR3 reads TGTGCCAGCAGCTTCACCGACTACGAGCAGTACTTC. Complete variable domain (other parts from reference TRBV5-6 and TRBJ2-7): DAGVTQSPTHLIKTRGQQVTLRCSPKSGHDTVSWYQQALGQGPQFIFQYYEEEERQRGNFPDRFSGHQFPNYSSELNVNALLLGDSALYLCASSFTDYEQYFGPGTRLTVT.